The 9 T cell receptor beta chains below were found in one sample sequenced in a study of graft-versus-host responses after intestinal transplantation. Antigen specificity for these receptors is unknown. Clones were read by immunoSEQ multiplex PCR, and TCRdb kept only the in-frame ones, dropping some. This sample yields 130,000 or so clones, of which over 90% are seen a single time; about 0.19% belongs to the top ten. The sample consisted of unstimulated CD4+ T cells sorted from spleen or lymph node cells, taken before intestinal transplant. These receptors originate from a human donor who received an intestinal transplant.

As to this clone: One end of the junction varies from germline; a read error may be responsible. The genes are TRBV7-2 and TRBJ1-4, with 10 bases aligning to TRBD1. The germline CDR1 and CDR2 sequences are SGHTA and FQGNSA. The CDR3 is 15 amino acids. CDR3 protein: CAGSLRQGAHEKLFF. The CDR3 nucleotides read TGTGCCGGCAGCTTAAGACAGGGGGCCCATGAAAAACTGTTTTTT.

The V call is TRBV7-2, the J call TRBJ2-3; the match to TRBD2 covers 7 bases. The trim removed 5 bases at V and 0 bases at J, leaving 2 bases unmatched. The CDR3 contains 14 residues. CDR1 is SGHTA, CDR2 FQGNSA, per germline. The CDR3 protein is CASSLSGSTDTQYF. The CDR3 nucleotides are TGTGCCAGCAGCCTTAGCGGGAGCACAGATACGCAGTATTTT.

The chain uses TRBV28 and TRBJ1-1; TRBD1 is a possible D gene (5 bases). Germline assignment: CDR1 MDHEN and CDR2 SYDVKM. This CDR3 region has 11 residues. The V and J ends lost 7 bases and 4 bases respectively, with 7 bases between them. DNA for the CDR3: TGTGCCAGCACCGGGGGCACTGAAGCTTTCTTT. Translated, it gives CASTGGTEAFF.

This clone occurred once. The CDR3, as DNA: TGTGCCAGTAGTCCGTGGACAGAAGAGACCCAGTACTTC. Its protein is CASSPWTEETQYF. The chain links TRBV19 to TRBJ2-5; D perhaps matches TRBD1 (6 bases). In germline, CDR1 is LNHDA, CDR2 SQIVND (reference sequence). There are 13 residues in the CDR3. V was shortened by 5 bases and J by 3 bases, with 10 bases between the two germline ends.

The DNA for the CDR3 is TGTGCCAGTAGCCTCCAGGGGCCGTCAGGGGGGAGCGGCTACACCTTC. It yields the protein CASSLQGPSGGSGYTF. The chain is built from TRBV19 and TRBJ1-2; TRBD1 agrees at 7 bases. V shed 6 bases and J 8 bases; nucleotides not matched to a gene: 18. Germline V lookup: CDR1 LNHDA, CDR2 SQIVND (reference sequence). This CDR3 contains 16 residues.

The genes are TRBV5-4 and TRBJ2-1; 8 bases are a match to TRBD2. V lost 3 bases to trimming and J lost 9 bases; unmatched junction nucleotides: 8. The CDR3 has 14 residues. Germline V gene lookup returns CDR1 SGHNT and CDR2 YYREEE (reference sequence). CDR3 coding DNA: TGTGCCAGCAGCTGGGGACTAGGGTCGGGTGAGCAGTTCTTC. Its translation is CASSWGLGSGEQFF.

The genes are TRBV7-2 and TRBJ2-1; D remains ambiguous. Germline V gene data show CDR1 as SGHTA and CDR2 as FQGNSA. This CDR3 is 15 amino acids long. V gave up 2 bases and J gave up 0 bases, with 8 bases separating them. For the CDR3, the DNA is TGTGCCAGCAGCTTAATGATTGGCTCCTACAATGAGCAGTTCTTC. Its protein product is CASSLMIGSYNEQFF.

The genes are TRBV7-9 and TRBJ2-3, with D possibly TRBD1 on 6 matching bases. The CDR3 has 16 residues. Trimming cost V 3 bases and J 0 bases, with 13 bases left between them. Looked up from germline, CDR1 is SEHNR and CDR2 is FQNEAQ (reference sequence). The CDR3 reads CASSFNTGPSTDTQYF. CDR3 sequence (DNA): TGTGCCAGCAGCTTTAATACAGGGCCTAGCACAGATACGCAGTATTTT.

V gene TRBV6-6 combines with J gene TRBJ2-7; 12 positions match TRBD1. This CDR3 contains 14 residues. The germline V gene encodes CDR1 MNHNY and CDR2 SVGAGI (reference sequence). J was trimmed by 5 bases and V by 8 bases; bases with no gene match: 7. The DNA for the CDR3 is TGTGCCAGCCTCCCCGGGACAGGGGGCCACGAGCAGTACTTC. Its translation: CASLPGTGGHEQYF.